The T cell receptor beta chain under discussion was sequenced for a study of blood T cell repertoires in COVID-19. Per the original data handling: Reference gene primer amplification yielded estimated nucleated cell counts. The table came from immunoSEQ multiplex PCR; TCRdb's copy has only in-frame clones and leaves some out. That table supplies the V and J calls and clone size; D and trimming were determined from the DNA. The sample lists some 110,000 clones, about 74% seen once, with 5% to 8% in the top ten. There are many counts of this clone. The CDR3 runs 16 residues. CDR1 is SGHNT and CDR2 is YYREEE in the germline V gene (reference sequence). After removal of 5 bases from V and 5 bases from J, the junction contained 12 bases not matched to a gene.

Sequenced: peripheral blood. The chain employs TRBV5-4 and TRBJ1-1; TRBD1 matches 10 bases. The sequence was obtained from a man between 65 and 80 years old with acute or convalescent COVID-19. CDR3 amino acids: CASSPPGTGVRTEAFF. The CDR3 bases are TGTGCCAGCAGTCCTCCCGGGACAGGGGTGAGAACTGAAGCTTTCTTT.